Below, 8 T cell receptor beta chains from the same sample are listed, as sequenced in a study of early T cells in non-severe SARS-CoV-2 infection. MiXCR, run by TCRdb on the 5' RACE reads, gives a single entry per CDR3 protein. This repertoire shows under 95,000 distinct CDR3 sequences, about 15% found once; its top ten account for around 5.1%. Material: whole blood. The receptors shown here come from an adult who was a healthcare worker with PCR-confirmed SARS-CoV-2 infection or an uninfected control (not recorded which).

The V call is TRBV29-1, the J call TRBJ2-3; TRBD2 is a possible D gene (6 bases). Trimming removed 4 bases at V and 4 bases at J, with 15 bases between. There are 14 residues in the CDR3. Germline lookup yields CDR1 SQVTM and CDR2 ANQGSEA. This CDR3 is CSVGLRLVPDTQYF. The CDR3 DNA reads TGCAGCGTTGGACTAAGACTAGTACCAGATACGCAGTATTTT.

V usage is TRBV5-1 and J usage is TRBJ2-3; 8 bases are a match to TRBD2. Germline V gene lookup returns CDR1 SGHRS and CDR2 YFSETQ. V shed 1 base, J shed 2 bases, and the junction held 6 bases outside the gene matches. The CDR3 is made up of 16 amino acids. The CDR3 here is CASSLMLAGPTDTQYF. The CDR3 DNA reads as TGCGCCAGCAGCTTGATGCTAGCGGGCCCCACAGATACGCAGTATTTT.

This clonotype was observed at least ten times. In nucleotides, the CDR3 is TGTGCCTGGAGTCGGGGGGACCTCTACGAGCAGTACTTC. It codes for CAWSRGDLYEQYF. The J gene is TRBJ2-7, the V gene TRBV30; the match to TRBD2 covers 7 bases. The J segment lost 3 bases and the V segment lost 2 bases, leaving 4 bases of the junction unmatched. The germline CDR1 and CDR2 sequences are GTSNPN and SVGIG (reference sequence). CDR3 length equals 13 residues.

The gene calls are TRBV6-5 and TRBJ1-5; 9 positions match TRBD1. The CDR3 loop spans 14 amino acids. J lost 5 bases, V lost 6 bases, and 5 bases had no gene match. Germline V gives CDR1 MNHEY, CDR2 SVGAGI. The CDR3 DNA sequence: TGTGCCAGCAGGCCGGGACAGGGCCATCAGCCCCAGCATTTT. It codes for CASRPGQGHQPQHF.

This clonotype was observed at least ten times. The chain has TRBV7-9 and TRBJ1-5, with 7 bases lining up with TRBD1. J lost 2 bases, V lost 5 bases, and 3 bases had no gene match. The germline V gene has CDR1 SEHNR and CDR2 FQNEAQ (reference sequence). This CDR3 is built from 14 residues. The CDR3 DNA reads TGTGCCAGCAGCCGACAGGGTGGCAATCAGCCCCAGCATTTT. Translating it yields CASSRQGGNQPQHF.

By share, this clonotype ranks as medium-sized (0.01 to 0.1%). A read error may account for a junction end that differs from germline. The chain links TRBV5-1 to TRBJ2-5; D ambiguous. Germline loops: CDR1 SGHRS, CDR2 YFSETQ. CDR3 length: 11 residues. CDR3 bases: TGTGCCAGCAGCTTAGAAGAGACCCAGTACTTC. The encoded protein is CASSLEETQYF.

Ten or more counts support this clonotype. This rearrangement joins TRBV4-3 to TRBJ2-3; 7 positions match TRBD2. This CDR3 has 15 amino acids. J was trimmed by 3 bases and V by 0 bases; bases with no gene match: 3. Germline CDR1 and CDR2: LGHNA and YSLEER. CDR3 sequence (DNA): TGCGCCAGCAGCCAAGAACCAGCGGGGACAGATACGCAGTATTTT. Its translation: CASSQEPAGTDTQYF.

The table lists this clonotype with a few counts. The chain couples TRBV7-2 to TRBJ2-1; no definite D call. V was pared by 1 base and J by 8 bases, with 18 bases between. This CDR3 region has 16 residues. CDR1 is SGHTA and CDR2 is FQGNSA in the germline V gene. CDR3 in DNA: TGTGCCAGCAGCTTAGATCCACCCGCTCCGTCCCATGAGCAGTTCTTC. The encoded protein is CASSLDPPAPSHEQFF.